This T cell receptor beta chain was documented in a study of spatial heterogeneity in lung cancer. Study information: Bulk RNA-seq from matched material yielded a T cell module score that correlated strongly with TCR transcript counts in tumor regions.

TCRdb independently ran MiXCR on the 5' RACE reads; one entry per CDR3 protein. This table holds around 95,000 distinct CDR3 sequences, under 4.5% found once. Time point of the sample: sample taken at primary tumor resection. The sample holds many counts of this clonotype. Its antigen remains unidentified. Regarding the study as a whole: Counts for ubiquitous and regional expanded TCRs went along with ubiquitous and regional nonsynonymous mutations, respectively. Higher tumor mutation counts went along with higher counts of expanded intratumoral alpha and beta TCRs.

This CDR3 comprises 13 residues. In germline, CDR1 is LGHDT, CDR2 YNNKEL (reference sequence). Trimming took 4 bases from V and 5 from J, leaving 11 bases between them. This rearrangement joins TRBV3-1 to TRBJ1-2; no firm D call. The source was lung tumor tissue, collected at surgery. This clonotype was sampled from a male donor with early-stage non-small cell lung cancer. CDR3 loop: CASSPGVVYGYTF. CDR3 bases: TGTGCCAGCAGCCCCGGGGTGGTTTATGGCTACACCTTC.